These T cell receptor beta chains were read from a single sample in a study of low-dose radiotherapy and immunotherapy resistance in tumors. TCRdb re-called the reads with MiXCR, one entry per CDR3 protein. The data show about 100,000 distinct CDR3 sequences, 20% seen once. The specimen comprised PBMCs, sampled after low-dose radiotherapy plus immunotherapy. The receptor source for this set is a male donor with prostate cancer. Each CDR3 is given with its conserved first and last residue. A D gene is named only where the DNA matches it firmly. Rows may omit the clone size; those that give it use once, few, many or a size class.

j_call | clone_size | d_call | v_call | cdr3_aa | cdr3_nt
TRBJ2-7 | many | NA | TRBV25-1 | CASSERGDSTYEQYF | TGTGCCAGCAGTGAACGGGGGGACAGTACCTACGAGCAGTACTTC
TRBJ2-7 | many | TRBD1 | TRBV20-1 | CSATEDRSSYEQYF | TGCAGTGCAACTGAGGACAGGTCATCCTACGAGCAGTACTTC
TRBJ1-2 | NA | TRBD1 | TRBV7-2 | CASSSFSPGGGYTF | TGTGCCAGCAGCTCCTTTTCCCCAGGGGGTGGCTACACCTTC
TRBJ1-2 | many | TRBD1 | TRBV29-1 | CSVGGGTGATNYGYTF | TGCAGCGTCGGGGGGGGGACAGGGGCTACTAACTATGGCTACACCTTC
TRBJ1-6 | many | NA | TRBV30 | CAWSVVPINSPLHF | TGTGCCTGGAGTGTAGTTCCAATCAATTCACCCCTCCACTTT
TRBJ2-1 | many | NA | TRBV6-1 | CASSEGLAGEQFF | TGTGCCAGCAGTGAGGGTCTAGCAGGAGAGCAGTTCTTC
TRBJ1-5 | NA | NA | TRBV5-1 | CASSPDPEYSNQPQHF | TGCGCCAGCAGCCCAGACCCCGAATATAGCAATCAGCCCCAGCATTTT
TRBJ2-2 | few | NA | TRBV18 | CASSPQYNRLAGELFF | TGTGCCAGCTCACCACAGTATAACCGTCTGGCCGGGGAGCTGTTTTTT
TRBJ2-1 | many | TRBD2 | TRBV15 | CATSRGTSGPYNEQFF | TGTGCCACCAGCAGAGGGACTAGCGGACCATACAATGAGCAGTTCTTC
TRBJ1-4 | few | NA | TRBV30 | CAWNLNTNEKLFF | TGTGCCTGGAACCTGAATACTAATGAAAAACTGTTTTTT
TRBJ2-1 | NA | TRBD1 | TRBV11-2 | CASSLDGTVQDEQFF | TGTGCCAGCAGCTTAGACGGGACAGTTCAGGATGAGCAGTTCTTC
TRBJ1-1 | NA | NA | TRBV19 | CASIKQANTEAFF | TGTGCCAGTATTAAACAGGCGAACACTGAAGCTTTCTTT
TRBJ2-3 | many | TRBD2 | TRBV2 | CARQSLAGEDTQYF | TGTGCCAGACAATCACTAGCGGGAGAAGATACGCAGTATTTT
TRBJ2-6 | NA | TRBD1 | TRBV20-1 | CSATQGVGANVLTF | TGCAGTGCTACTCAGGGGGTAGGGGCCAACGTCCTGACTTTC
TRBJ1-1 | many | NA | TRBV25-1 | CASRQGNEAFF | TGTGCCAGCAGGCAGGGGAATGAAGCTTTCTTT
TRBJ2-7 | many | TRBD1 | TRBV7-9 | CASSVGQGGDEQYF | TGTGCCAGCAGCGTGGGACAGGGAGGAGACGAGCAGTACTTC
TRBJ2-5 | many | TRBD2 | TRBV20-1 | CSARDSTSGDETQYF | TGCAGTGCTAGAGATTCGACTAGCGGGGATGAGACCCAGTACTTC
TRBJ2-1 | many | NA | TRBV12-3/TRBV12-4 | CASSFDFGSEEEEQFF | TGTGCCAGCAGTTTCGATTTTGGCTCTGAAGAGGAAGAGCAGTTCTTC
TRBJ2-2 | many | NA | TRBV5-1 | CASSPQSPANTGELFF | TGCGCCAGCAGCCCCCAGTCTCCGGCGAACACCGGGGAGCTGTTTTTT
TRBJ2-3 | many | TRBD1 | TRBV2 | CASSVRQGNTDTQYF | TGTGCCAGCAGCGTTCGACAGGGGAACACAGATACGCAGTATTTT
TRBJ2-1 | few | NA | TRBV18 | CASSPSSGATNEQFF | TGTGCCAGCTCACCATCCAGCGGCGCCACTAATGAGCAGTTCTTC
TRBJ1-5 | NA | NA | TRBV23-1 | CASSHEGLGNQPQHF | TGCGCCAGCAGCCACGAGGGGTTGGGCAATCAGCCCCAGCATTTT
TRBJ1-6 | many | NA | TRBV7-9 | CASSAGTATSPLHF | TGTGCCAGCAGCGCCGGGACGGCCACTTCACCCCTCCACTTT
TRBJ1-1 | many | TRBD1 | TRBV29-1 | CSAVDRGGTEAFF | TGCAGCGCCGTGGACAGGGGAGGCACTGAAGCTTTCTTT
TRBJ1-2 | many | NA | TRBV29-1 | CSVDGTDDYGYTF | TGCAGCGTTGACGGGACCGACGACTATGGCTACACCTTC
TRBJ2-5 | many | NA | TRBV12-3/TRBV12-4 | CASRPLSGETQYF | TGTGCCAGCAGACCGTTAAGTGGAGAGACCCAGTACTTC
TRBJ2-3 | many | NA | TRBV12-3/TRBV12-4 | CASSLGTGRKYF | TGTGCCAGCAGTCTCGGGACGGGGCGGAAATATTTT
TRBJ1-2 | many | NA | TRBV14 | CASSQSDKALF | TGTGCCAGCAGCCAATCCGACAAGGCCCTCTTC
TRBJ1-1 | few | NA | TRBV6-2/TRBV6-3 | CASSYGGGLSFGTEAFF | TGTGCCAGCAGTTATGGAGGGGGGCTCTCTTTCGGCACTGAAGCTTTCTTT
TRBJ1-2 | once | NA | TRBV7-9 | CASTFYGVSYGYTF | TGTGCCAGCACCTTTTACGGGGTCAGCTATGGCTACACCTTC
TRBJ2-1 | many | TRBD2 | TRBV19 | CASRPPGLASNNEQFF | TGTGCCAGTAGGCCGCCGGGACTAGCGTCGAATAATGAGCAGTTCTTC
TRBJ1-1 | many | TRBD1 | TRBV6-4 | CASSDKTGQGGRNTEAFF | TGTGCCAGCAGTGACAAGACCGGACAGGGGGGGAGGAACACTGAAGCTTTCTTT
TRBJ1-4 | few | TRBD1 | TRBV19 | CASSRGQEKLFF | TGTGCCAGTAGTAGGGGACAGGAGAAACTGTTTTTT
TRBJ1-1 | many | NA | TRBV18 | CASSPQRGVDTEAFF | TGTGCCAGCTCACCACAGCGCGGGGTTGACACTGAAGCTTTCTTT
TRBJ2-5 | many | NA | TRBV5-1 | CASSFGSPGVVQETQYF | TGCGCCAGCAGCTTTGGCTCCCCCGGGGTGGTTCAAGAGACCCAGTACTTC
TRBJ2-3 | many | NA | TRBV28 | CASSYLDRSDTQYF | TGTGCCAGCAGTTATTTGGATAGATCAGATACGCAGTATTTT
TRBJ1-2 | many | NA | TRBV6-2/TRBV6-3 | CASRESALDGYTF | TGTGCCAGCAGAGAGTCGGCTCTCGATGGCTACACCTTC
TRBJ2-5 | NA | NA | TRBV7-3 | CASSPGVPETQYF | TGTGCCAGCAGCCCAGGGGTTCCGGAGACCCAGTACTTC
TRBJ1-5 | many | NA | TRBV21-1 | CASPSQSNQPQHF | TGTGCCAGCCCAAGCCAGAGCAATCAGCCCCAGCATTTT
TRBJ2-1 | many | TRBD2 | TRBV4-1 | CASSPGGLAGSKSSYNEQFF | TGCGCCAGCAGCCCCGGGGGACTAGCGGGGAGTAAGAGCTCCTACAATGAGCAGTTCTTC
TRBJ2-3 | NA | TRBD2 | TRBV9 | CASSAIAGGLTDTQYF | TGTGCCAGCAGCGCCATAGCGGGGGGGCTCACAGATACGCAGTATTTT
TRBJ2-3 | many | TRBD2 | TRBV2 | CASSGTSGGRDTQYF | TGTGCCAGCAGTGGGACTAGCGGGGGTCGAGATACGCAGTATTTT
TRBJ2-7 | many | TRBD2 | TRBV12-3/TRBV12-4 | CASTTSGGPGEQYF | TGTGCCAGCACTACTAGCGGGGGGCCGGGCGAGCAGTACTTC
TRBJ2-7 | NA | NA | TRBV10-3 | CAIRGQDEQYF | TGTGCCATCCGGGGGCAGGACGAGCAGTACTTC
TRBJ1-6 | many | NA | TRBV11-2 | CASSLATAGARSPLHF | TGTGCCAGCAGCTTAGCCACCGCAGGGGCTAGGTCACCCCTCCACTTT
TRBJ2-7 | many | NA | TRBV7-2 | CASTERTARGEQYF | TGTGCCAGCACCGAACGGACTGCTCGGGGCGAGCAGTACTTC
TRBJ2-7 | many | NA | TRBV20-1 | CSASLSRPLSYEQYF | TGCAGTGCTAGTCTTAGCCGGCCCCTTTCCTACGAGCAGTACTTC
TRBJ1-2 | many | NA | TRBV7-9 | CASSTPWEDRGYTF | TGTGCCAGCAGCACCCCCTGGGAGGATCGGGGCTACACCTTC
TRBJ2-1 | many | TRBD2 | TRBV3-1 | CASSQEQSGGFDEQFF | TGTGCCAGCAGCCAAGAACAAAGCGGGGGGTTCGATGAGCAGTTCTTC
TRBJ1-1 | many | NA | TRBV5-1 | CASSLYSEVRPEAFF | TGCGCCAGCAGCTTGTATTCCGAGGTTAGGCCTGAAGCTTTCTTT
TRBJ2-3 | many | TRBD2 | TRBV6-5 | CASSYAGGGTDTQYF | TGTGCCAGCAGTTACGCGGGGGGGGGGACAGATACGCAGTATTTT
TRBJ2-3 | many | NA | TRBV2 | CASTVDRPGRGDTQYF | TGTGCCAGCACCGTTGACAGGCCGGGTCGGGGAGATACGCAGTATTTT
TRBJ2-7 | many | NA | TRBV7-9 | CASSSPFLASYEQYF | TGTGCCAGCAGCTCCCCTTTCCTAGCGTCCTACGAGCAGTACTTC
TRBJ1-4 | many | NA | TRBV7-2 | CASSLVRIPSGEKLFF | TGTGCCAGCAGCTTAGTAAGGATCCCGTCCGGTGAAAAACTGTTTTTT
TRBJ2-7 | few | NA | TRBV27 | CASSFGDQPYEQYF | TGTGCCAGCAGTTTCGGTGATCAACCCTACGAGCAGTACTTC
TRBJ2-3 | many | NA | TRBV20-1 | CSASRDGGTDTQYF | TGCAGTGCTAGTAGGGACGGTGGCACAGATACGCAGTATTTT